This T cell receptor beta chain was sequenced during a study of blood T cell repertoires in COVID-19. Per the germline V gene, CDR1 is SGHDT and CDR2 is YYEEEE. This CDR3 contains 19 residues. V shed 3 bases and J 2 bases; nucleotides not matched to a gene: 9. Only in-frame clones appear in the TCRdb table, and some are missing; sequencing was by immunoSEQ multiplex PCR. The table records about 200,000 clones, 80% to 90% of them present only once. Sequencing was performed on peripheral blood. V gene TRBV5-6 combines with J gene TRBJ2-6, with 12 bases fitting TRBD1. This receptor was identified in a man in his fifties or sixties with acute or convalescent COVID-19. CDR3 in amino acids: CASSSSGTGGVTGANVLTF. In DNA form, the CDR3 reads TGTGCCAGCAGCTCCTCCGGGACAGGGGGCGTCACTGGGGCCAACGTCCTGACTTTC.